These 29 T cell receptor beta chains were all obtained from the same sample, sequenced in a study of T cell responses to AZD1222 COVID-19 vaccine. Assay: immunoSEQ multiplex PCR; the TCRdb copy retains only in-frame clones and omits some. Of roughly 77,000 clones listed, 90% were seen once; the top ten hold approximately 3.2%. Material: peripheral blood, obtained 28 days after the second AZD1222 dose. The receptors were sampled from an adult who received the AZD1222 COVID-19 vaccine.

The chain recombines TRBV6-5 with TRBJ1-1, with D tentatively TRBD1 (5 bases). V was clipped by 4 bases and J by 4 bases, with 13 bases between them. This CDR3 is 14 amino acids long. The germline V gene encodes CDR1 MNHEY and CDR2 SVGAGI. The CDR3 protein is CASSSRVGGTEAFF. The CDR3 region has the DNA TGTGCCAGCAGTTCCCGTGTGGGGGGCACTGAAGCTTTCTTT.

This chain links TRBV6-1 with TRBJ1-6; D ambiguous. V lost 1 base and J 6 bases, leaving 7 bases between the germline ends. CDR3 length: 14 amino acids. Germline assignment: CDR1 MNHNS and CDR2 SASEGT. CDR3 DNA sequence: TGTGCCAGCAGTGAAGTCAGAGCTAATTCACCCCTCCACTTT. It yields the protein CASSEVRANSPLHF.

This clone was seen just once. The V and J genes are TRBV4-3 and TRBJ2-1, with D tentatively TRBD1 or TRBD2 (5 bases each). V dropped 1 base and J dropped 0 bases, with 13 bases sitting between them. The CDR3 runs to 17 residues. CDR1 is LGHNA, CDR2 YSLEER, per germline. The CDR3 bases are TGCGCCAGCAGCCAAGGGAGTGGGGGAGTCTCCTACAATGAGCAGTTCTTC. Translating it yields CASSQGSGGVSYNEQFF.

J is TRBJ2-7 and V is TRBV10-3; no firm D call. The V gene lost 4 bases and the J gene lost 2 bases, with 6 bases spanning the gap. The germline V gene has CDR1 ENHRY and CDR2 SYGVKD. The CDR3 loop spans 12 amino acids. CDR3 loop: CAISGTPYEQYF. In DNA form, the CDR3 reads TGTGCCATCAGTGGGACCCCCTACGAGCAGTACTTC.

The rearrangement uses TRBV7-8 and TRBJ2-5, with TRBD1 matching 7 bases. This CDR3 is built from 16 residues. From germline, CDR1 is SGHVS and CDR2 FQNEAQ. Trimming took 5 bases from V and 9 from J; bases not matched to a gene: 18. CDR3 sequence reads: CASSRPRTGQSGAQYF. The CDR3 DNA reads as TGTGCCAGCAGCCGACCAAGAACGGGACAGTCTGGGGCCCAGTACTTC.

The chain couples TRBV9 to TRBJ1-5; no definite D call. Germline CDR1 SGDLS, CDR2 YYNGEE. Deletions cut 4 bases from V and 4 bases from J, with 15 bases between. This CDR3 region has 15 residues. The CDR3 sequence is CASSIGPELNQPQHF. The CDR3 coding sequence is TGTGCCAGCAGCATCGGACCGGAACTGAATCAGCCCCAGCATTTT.

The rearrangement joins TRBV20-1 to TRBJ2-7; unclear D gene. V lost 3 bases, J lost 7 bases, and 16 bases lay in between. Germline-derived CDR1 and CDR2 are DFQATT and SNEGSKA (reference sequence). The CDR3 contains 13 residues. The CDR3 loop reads CSASSGGVEEQYF. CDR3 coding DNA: TGCAGTGCTAGTTCAGGCGGAGTTGAGGAGCAGTACTTC.

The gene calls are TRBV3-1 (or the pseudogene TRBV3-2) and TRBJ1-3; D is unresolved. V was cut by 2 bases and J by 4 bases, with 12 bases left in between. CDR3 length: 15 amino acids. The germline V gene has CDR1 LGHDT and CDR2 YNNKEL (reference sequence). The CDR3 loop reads CASSQTVTRGNTIYF. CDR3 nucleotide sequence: TGTGCCAGCAGCCAAACGGTTACACGGGGAAACACCATATATTTT.

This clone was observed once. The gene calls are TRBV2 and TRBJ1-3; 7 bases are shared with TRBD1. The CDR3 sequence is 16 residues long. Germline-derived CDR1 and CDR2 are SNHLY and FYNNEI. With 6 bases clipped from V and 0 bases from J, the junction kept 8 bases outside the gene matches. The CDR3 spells CASSRQGIGSGNTIYF. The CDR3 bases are TGTGCCAGCAGCCGACAGGGAATTGGCTCTGGAAACACCATATATTTT. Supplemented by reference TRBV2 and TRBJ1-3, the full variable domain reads EPEVTQTPSHQVTQMGQEVILRCVPISNHLYFYWYRQILGQKVEFLVSFYNNEISEKSEIFDDQFSVERPDGSNFTLKIRSTKLEDSAMYFCASSRQGIGSGNTIYFGEGSWLTVV.

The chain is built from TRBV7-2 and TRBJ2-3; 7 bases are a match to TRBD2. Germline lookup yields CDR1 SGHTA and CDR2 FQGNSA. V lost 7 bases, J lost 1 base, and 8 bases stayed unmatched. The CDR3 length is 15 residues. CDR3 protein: CASTEWGGGTDTQYF. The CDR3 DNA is TGTGCCAGCACCGAGTGGGGGGGAGGCACAGATACGCAGTATTTT.

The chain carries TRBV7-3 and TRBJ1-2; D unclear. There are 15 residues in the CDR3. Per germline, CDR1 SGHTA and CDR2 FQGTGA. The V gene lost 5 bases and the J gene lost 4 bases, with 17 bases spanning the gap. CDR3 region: CASSPTAARGYGYTF. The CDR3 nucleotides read TGTGCCAGCAGCCCCACGGCTGCCCGTGGCTATGGCTACACCTTC. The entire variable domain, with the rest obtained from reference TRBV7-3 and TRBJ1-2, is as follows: GAGVSQTPSNKVTEKGKYVELRCDPISGHTALYWYRQSLGQGPEFLIYFQGTGAADDSGLPNDRFFAVRPEGSVSTLKIQRTERGDSAVYLCASSPTAARGYGYTFGSGTRLTVV.

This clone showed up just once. The DNA of the CDR3 is TGTGCCAGCAGCTTACGGCAGGGCTCACCCCTCCACTTT. Amino acids: CASSLRQGSPLHF. This chain links TRBV7-3 with TRBJ1-6; weak D call: TRBD1 (5 bases). This CDR3 has 13 amino acids. Germline lookup yields CDR1 SGHTA and CDR2 FQGTGA. The V gene lost 2 bases and the J gene lost 10 bases, with 9 bases spanning the gap.

The CDR3 is CASSSVDLYSNQPQHF. CDR3 DNA sequence: TGTGCCAGCAGCTCGGTAGACTTATATAGCAATCAGCCCCAGCATTTT. The V call is TRBV5-6, the J call TRBJ1-5; D ambiguous. The CDR3 loop spans 16 amino acids. Trimming left V 3 bases short and J 0 bases short, with 13 bases between. The germline V gene has CDR1 SGHDT and CDR2 YYEEEE.

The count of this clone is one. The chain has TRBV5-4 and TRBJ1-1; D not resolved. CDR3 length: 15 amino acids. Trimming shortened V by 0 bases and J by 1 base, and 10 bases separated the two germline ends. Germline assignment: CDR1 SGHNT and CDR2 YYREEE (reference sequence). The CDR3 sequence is CASSLGGSKNTEAFF. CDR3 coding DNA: TGTGCCAGCAGCTTGGGTGGGTCCAAGAACACTGAAGCTTTCTTT.

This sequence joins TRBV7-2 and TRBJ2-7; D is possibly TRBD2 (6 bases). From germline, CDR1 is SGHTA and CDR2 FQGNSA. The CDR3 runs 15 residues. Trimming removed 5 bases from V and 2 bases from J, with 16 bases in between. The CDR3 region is CASSPGVRGTYEQYF. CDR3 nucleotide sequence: TGTGCCAGCAGCCCCGGTGTCCGGGGGACCTACGAGCAGTACTTC. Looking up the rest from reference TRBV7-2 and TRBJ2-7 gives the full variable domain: GAGVSQSPSNKVTEKGKDVELRCDPISGHTALYWYRQSLGQGLEFLIYFQGNSAPDKSGLPSDRFSAERTGGSVSTLTIQRTQQEDSAVYLCASSPGVRGTYEQYFGPGTRLTVT.

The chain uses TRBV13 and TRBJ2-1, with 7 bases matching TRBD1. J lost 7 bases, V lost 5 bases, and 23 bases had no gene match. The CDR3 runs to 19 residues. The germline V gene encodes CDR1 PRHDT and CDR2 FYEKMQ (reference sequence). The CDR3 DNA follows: TGTGCCAGCAGCCTAACGTCTGGTAAGGGGGCGTCTTCCCTTAATGAGCAGTTCTTC. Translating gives CASSLTSGKGASSLNEQFF.

DNA of the CDR3: TGCGCCAGCAGCCACTCCCCAGGGGGTTCGGGATACGAGCAGTACTTC. It encodes CASSHSPGGSGYEQYF. This chain uses TRBV5-1 with TRBJ2-7; 7 nucleotides match TRBD1. The CDR3 contains 16 residues. Germline V gene data show CDR1 as SGHRS and CDR2 as YFSETQ. V trimming: 4 bases; J trimming: 4 bases; junction bases outside the gene matches: 14.

The CDR3 sequence: CASSPGTGEANTGELFF. In DNA, the CDR3 is TGTGCCAGTAGTCCAGGAACGGGGGAAGCGAACACCGGGGAGCTGTTTTTT. V gene TRBV19 combines with J gene TRBJ2-2, with D tentatively TRBD2 (6 bases). This CDR3 comprises 17 residues. The germline V gene encodes CDR1 LNHDA and CDR2 SQIVND (reference sequence). Trimming took 5 bases from V and 0 from J, leaving 16 bases between them.

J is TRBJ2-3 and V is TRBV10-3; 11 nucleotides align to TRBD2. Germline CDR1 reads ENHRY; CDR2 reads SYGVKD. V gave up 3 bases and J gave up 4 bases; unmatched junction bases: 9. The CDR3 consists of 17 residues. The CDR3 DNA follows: TGTGCCATCAGTGACGGCGCCCTAGCGGGGGGATCAGATACGCAGTATTTT. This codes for CAISDGALAGGSDTQYF.

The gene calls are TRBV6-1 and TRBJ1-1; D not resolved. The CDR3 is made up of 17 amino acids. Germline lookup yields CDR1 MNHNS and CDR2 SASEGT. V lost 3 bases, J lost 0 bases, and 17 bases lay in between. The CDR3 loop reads CASSEFRVDALNTEAFF. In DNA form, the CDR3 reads TGTGCCAGCAGTGAGTTTAGAGTGGACGCTTTGAACACTGAAGCTTTCTTT.

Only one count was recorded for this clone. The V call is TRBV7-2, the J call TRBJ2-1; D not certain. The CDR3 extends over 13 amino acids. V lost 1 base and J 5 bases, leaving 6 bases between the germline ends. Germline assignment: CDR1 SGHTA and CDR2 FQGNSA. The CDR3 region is CASSLGANNEQFF. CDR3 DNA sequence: TGTGCCAGCAGCTTAGGGGCTAACAATGAGCAGTTCTTC. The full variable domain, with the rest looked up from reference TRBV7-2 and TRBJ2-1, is GAGVSQSPSNKVTEKGKDVELRCDPISGHTALYWYRQSLGQGLEFLIYFQGNSAPDKSGLPSDRFSAERTGGSVSTLTIQRTQQEDSAVYLCASSLGANNEQFFGPGTRLTVL.

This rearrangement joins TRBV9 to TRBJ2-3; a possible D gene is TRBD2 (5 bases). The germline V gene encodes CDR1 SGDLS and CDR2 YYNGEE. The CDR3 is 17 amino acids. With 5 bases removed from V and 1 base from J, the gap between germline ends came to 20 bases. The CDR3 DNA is TGTGCCAGCAGTTCTAGCATACGTTCGGTCGGCACAGATACGCAGTATTTT. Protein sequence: CASSSSIRSVGTDTQYF.

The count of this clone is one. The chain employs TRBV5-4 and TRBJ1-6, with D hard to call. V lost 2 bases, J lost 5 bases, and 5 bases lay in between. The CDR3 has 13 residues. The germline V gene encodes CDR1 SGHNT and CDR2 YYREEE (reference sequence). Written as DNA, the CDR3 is TGTGCCAGCAGCTTAGAGAATAATTCACCCCTCCACTTT. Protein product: CASSLENNSPLHF.

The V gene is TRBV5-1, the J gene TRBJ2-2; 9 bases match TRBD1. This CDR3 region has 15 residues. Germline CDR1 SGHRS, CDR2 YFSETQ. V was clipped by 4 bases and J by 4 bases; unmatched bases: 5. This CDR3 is CASSRTGGVTGELFF. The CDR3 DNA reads TGCGCCAGCAGCCGTACAGGGGGCGTCACCGGGGAGCTGTTTTTT.

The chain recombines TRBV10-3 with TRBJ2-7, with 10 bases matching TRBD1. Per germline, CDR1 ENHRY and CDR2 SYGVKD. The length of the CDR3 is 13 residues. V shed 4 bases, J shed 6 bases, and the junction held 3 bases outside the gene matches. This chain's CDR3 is CAISGTGGSEQYF. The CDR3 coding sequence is TGTGCCATCAGTGGGACAGGGGGTAGCGAGCAGTACTTC.

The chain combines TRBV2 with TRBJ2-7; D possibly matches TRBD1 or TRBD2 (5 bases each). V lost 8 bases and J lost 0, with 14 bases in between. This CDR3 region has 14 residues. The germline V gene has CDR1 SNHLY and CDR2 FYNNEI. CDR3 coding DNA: TGTGCCAGCCGCTTCCGGGGCAGCTCCTACGAGCAGTACTTC. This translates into CASRFRGSSYEQYF. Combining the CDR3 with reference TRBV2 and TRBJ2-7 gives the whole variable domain EPEVTQTPSHQVTQMGQEVILRCVPISNHLYFYWYRQILGQKVEFLVSFYNNEISEKSEIFDDQFSVERPDGSNFTLKIRSTKLEDSAMYFCASRFRGSSYEQYFGPGTRLTVT.

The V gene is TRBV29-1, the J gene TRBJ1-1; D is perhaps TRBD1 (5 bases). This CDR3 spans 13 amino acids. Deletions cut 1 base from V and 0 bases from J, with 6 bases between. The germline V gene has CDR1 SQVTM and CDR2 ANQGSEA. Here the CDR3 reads CSVEGQMNTEAFF. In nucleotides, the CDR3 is TGCAGCGTTGAAGGACAGATGAACACTGAAGCTTTCTTT.

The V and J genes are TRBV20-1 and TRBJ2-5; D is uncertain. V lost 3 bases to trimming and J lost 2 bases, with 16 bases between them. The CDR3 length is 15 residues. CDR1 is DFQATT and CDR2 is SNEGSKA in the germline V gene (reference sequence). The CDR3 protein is CSASSSGAVQETQYF. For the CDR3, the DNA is TGCAGTGCTAGTTCCTCGGGCGCGGTGCAAGAGACCCAGTACTTC.

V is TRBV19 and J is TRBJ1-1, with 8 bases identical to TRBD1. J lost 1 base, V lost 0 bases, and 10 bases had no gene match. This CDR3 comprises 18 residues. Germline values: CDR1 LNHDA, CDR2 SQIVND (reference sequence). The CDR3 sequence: CASSIEVSGQGANTEAFF. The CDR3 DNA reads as TGTGCCAGTAGTATAGAGGTAAGCGGTCAGGGGGCGAACACTGAAGCTTTCTTT.